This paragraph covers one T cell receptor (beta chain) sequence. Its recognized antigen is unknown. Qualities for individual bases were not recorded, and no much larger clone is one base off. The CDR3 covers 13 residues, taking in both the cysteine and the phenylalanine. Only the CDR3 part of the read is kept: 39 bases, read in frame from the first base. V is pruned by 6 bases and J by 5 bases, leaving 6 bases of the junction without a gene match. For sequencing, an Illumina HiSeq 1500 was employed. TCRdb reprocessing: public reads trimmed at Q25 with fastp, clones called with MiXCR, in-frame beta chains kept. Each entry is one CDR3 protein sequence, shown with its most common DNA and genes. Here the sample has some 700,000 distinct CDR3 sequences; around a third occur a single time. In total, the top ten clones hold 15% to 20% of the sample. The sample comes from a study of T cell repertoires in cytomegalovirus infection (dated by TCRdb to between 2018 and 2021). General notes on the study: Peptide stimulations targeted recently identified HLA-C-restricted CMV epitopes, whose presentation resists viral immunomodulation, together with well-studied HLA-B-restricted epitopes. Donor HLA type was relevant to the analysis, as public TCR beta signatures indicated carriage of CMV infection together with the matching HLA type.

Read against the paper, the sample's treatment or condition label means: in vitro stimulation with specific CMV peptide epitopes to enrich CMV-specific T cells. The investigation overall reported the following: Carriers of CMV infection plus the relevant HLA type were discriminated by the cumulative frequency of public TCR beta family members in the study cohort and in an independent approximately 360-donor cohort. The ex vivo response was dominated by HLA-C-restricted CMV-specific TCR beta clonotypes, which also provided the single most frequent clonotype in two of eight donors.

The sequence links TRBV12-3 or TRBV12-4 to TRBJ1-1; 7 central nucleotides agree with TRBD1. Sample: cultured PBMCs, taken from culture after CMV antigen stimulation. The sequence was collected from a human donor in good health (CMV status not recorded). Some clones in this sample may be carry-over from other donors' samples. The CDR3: CASSPGQMTEAFF. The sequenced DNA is TGTGCCAGCAGCCCGGGACAGATGACTGAAGCTTTCTTT.